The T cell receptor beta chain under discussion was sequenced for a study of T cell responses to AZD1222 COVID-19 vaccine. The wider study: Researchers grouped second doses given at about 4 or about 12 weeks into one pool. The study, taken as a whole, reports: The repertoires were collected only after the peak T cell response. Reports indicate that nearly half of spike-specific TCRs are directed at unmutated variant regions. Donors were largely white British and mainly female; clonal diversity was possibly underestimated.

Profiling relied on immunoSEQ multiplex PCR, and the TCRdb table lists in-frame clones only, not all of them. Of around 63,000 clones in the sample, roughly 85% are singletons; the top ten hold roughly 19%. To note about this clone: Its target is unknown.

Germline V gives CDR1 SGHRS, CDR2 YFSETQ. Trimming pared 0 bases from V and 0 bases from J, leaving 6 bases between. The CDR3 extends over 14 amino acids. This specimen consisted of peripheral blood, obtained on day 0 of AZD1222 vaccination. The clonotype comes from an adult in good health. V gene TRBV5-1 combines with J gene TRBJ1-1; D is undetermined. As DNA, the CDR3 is TGCGCCAGCAGCTTGGGACCATTGAACACTGAAGCTTTCTTT. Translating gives CASSLGPLNTEAFF.